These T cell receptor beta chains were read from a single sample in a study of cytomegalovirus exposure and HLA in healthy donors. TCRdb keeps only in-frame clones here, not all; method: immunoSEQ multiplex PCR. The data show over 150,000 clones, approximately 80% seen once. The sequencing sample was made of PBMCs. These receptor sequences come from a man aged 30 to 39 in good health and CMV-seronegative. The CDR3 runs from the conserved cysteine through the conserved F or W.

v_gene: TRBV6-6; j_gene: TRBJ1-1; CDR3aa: CASTHTGNTEAFF
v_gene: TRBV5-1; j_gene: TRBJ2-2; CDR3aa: CASSAGLDGTGELFF
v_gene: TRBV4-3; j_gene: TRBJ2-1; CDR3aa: CASSQDWRGGYNEQFF
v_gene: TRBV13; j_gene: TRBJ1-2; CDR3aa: CASSPQGNYGYTF
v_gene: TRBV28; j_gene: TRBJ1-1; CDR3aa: CASRRANTEAFF
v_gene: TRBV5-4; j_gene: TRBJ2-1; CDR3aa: CASSPEGELSNEQFF
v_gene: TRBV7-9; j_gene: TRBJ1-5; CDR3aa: CASSLGDQPQHF
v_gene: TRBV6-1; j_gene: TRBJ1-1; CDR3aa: CASSYTTVNTEAFF
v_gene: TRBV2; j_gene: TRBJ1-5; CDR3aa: CASRENQPQHF
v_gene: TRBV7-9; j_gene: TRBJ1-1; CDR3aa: CASSFTGATRGTEAFF
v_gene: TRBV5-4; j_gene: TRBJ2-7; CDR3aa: CASSPGWQGGSEQYF
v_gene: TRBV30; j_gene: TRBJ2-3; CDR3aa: CAWSGPTDTQYF
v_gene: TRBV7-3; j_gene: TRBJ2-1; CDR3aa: CASSPRGRGGLAGATSYNEQFF
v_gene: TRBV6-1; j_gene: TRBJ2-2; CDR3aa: CASSEGQGYTGELFF
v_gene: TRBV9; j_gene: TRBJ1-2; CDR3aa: CASSVDWGLLGGRGPNYGYTF
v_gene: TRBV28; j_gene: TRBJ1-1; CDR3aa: CASSPTGGNTEAFF
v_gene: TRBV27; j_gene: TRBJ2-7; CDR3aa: CASSLQGGYEQYF
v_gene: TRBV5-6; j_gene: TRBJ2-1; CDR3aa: CASSQRGGVNEQFF
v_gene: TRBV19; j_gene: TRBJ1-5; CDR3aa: CASSIGQGGWPQHF
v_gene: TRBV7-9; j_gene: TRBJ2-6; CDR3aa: CASSPPRQGPGANVLTF